This T cell receptor beta chain was recovered during a study of CD8 T cells in ankylosing spondylitis. General observations from the study: In synovial fluid and blood from reactive arthritis, some motif variants were previously reported. Disease-linked clones reportedly showed significant enrichment in matched ankylosing spondylitis synovial fluid.

This clonotype showed up many times. The antigen remains unidentified. The CDR3 has 15 amino acids. The V and J ends lost 3 bases and 1 base respectively, with 12 bases between them. Germline V gene data show CDR1 as DFQATT and CDR2 as SNEGSKA (reference sequence). TCRdb reanalysed the 5' RACE reads using MiXCR and keeps one entry per CDR3 protein. There are about 300,000 distinct CDR3 sequences in the sample; around 10% occur only once, and roughly 9.5% lies in the top ten. This receptor was taken from a female donor with ankylosing spondylitis or in good health (not recorded which). Source material: blood, either unsorted or a sorted T cell fraction (not recorded which). This sequence joins TRBV20-1 and TRBJ2-2; a possible D gene is TRBD1 (6 bases). The CDR3 region is CSASLLRGNTGELFF. The CDR3 nucleotides read TGCAGTGCTAGCTTGCTCAGGGGGAACACCGGGGAGCTGTTTTTT.